Sequencing of this T cell receptor beta chain was carried out in a study of T cell clusters in autoimmune cytopenias. The overall study: Per sample, median TRB depth was roughly 50,000 reads, yielding a median roughly 2,000 distinct clonotypes.

TRB was amplified from about 270 ng of peripheral blood genomic DNA per sample. This clonotype counts as medium-sized by frequency. TRB rearrangements were amplified by touch-down multiplex PCR with mixed TRB-A/B primers. TCRdb re-called the multiplex PCR reads and gives one entry per CDR3 protein, without DNA. The sample includes roughly 10,000 distinct CDR3 sequences. This CDR3 region has 13 residues. The germline V gene encodes CDR1 SEHNR and CDR2 FQNEAQ (reference sequence). Separately, the same data were catalogued under a study of T cell repertoires in aging, cancer and after chemotherapy. This second study says: Untreated cancer patients had significantly lower blood TCR diversity than age-matched healthy donors. Median generation probability rose over the chemotherapy interval in each cancer cohort, suggesting rebound thymic output.

This TCR was recovered from a human donor in good health. This rearrangement joins TRBV7-9 to TRBJ1-6. The sample comprised peripheral blood. CDR3 sequence reads: CASSRNYNSPLHF.